This is a list of T cell receptor beta chains from one sample in a study of response to subunit inactivated influenza vaccine. TCRdb passed the RT-PCR reads through MiXCR, listing each CDR3 protein once. Found here are around 300,000 distinct CDR3 sequences, approximately 23% of them singletons; the top ten hold under 13%. The source was PBMCs from blood, collected approximately 20 months after vaccination. The receptors here all came from a man between 50 and 69 years old who received an inactivated influenza vaccine. Each CDR3 is given with its conserved first and last residue. D genes are given only for firm matches. A clone size is listed for some rows: how often the clone was seen (once, few, many), or a class if it is expanded.

TGTGCCAGCAGCTCCGGACTAGCGGGCCAGAGCTCCTACAATGAGCAGTTCTTC | CASSSGLAGQSSYNEQFF | NA | TRBJ2-1 | TRBV11-1 | TRBD2
TGCAGTGGTACCGGGCTTAACTATGGCTACACCTTC | CSGTGLNYGYTF | few | TRBJ1-2 | TRBV20-1 | NA
TGCGCCAGCAGCTTGTCTCCCATGGGGGGGAACACTGAAGCTTTCTTT | CASSLSPMGGNTEAFF | NA | TRBJ1-1 | TRBV5-1 | NA
TGCGCCAGCAGCCAGGGTCCGGGACAGCGACCTCAAGGGGAGTACTTC | CASSQGPGQRPQGEYF | NA | TRBJ2-7 | TRBV4-1 | TRBD1
TGTGCCAGCAGCCCAAGACAGGGCTCCTACAATGAGCAGTTCTTC | CASSPRQGSYNEQFF | few | TRBJ2-1 | TRBV12-3/TRBV12-4 | TRBD1
TGCAGTGCTAGCTCGGGACTAGCGGAGTACAATGAGCAGTTCTTC | CSASSGLAEYNEQFF | NA | TRBJ2-1 | TRBV20-1 | TRBD2
TGTGCCAGCAGTTCGCGCTCGTTCTATGGCTACACCTTC | CASSSRSFYGYTF | few | TRBJ1-2 | TRBV5-4 | NA
TGTGCCAGCAGCCCGCAGATCAATCAGCCCCAGCATTTT | CASSPQINQPQHF | NA | TRBJ1-5 | TRBV3-1 | NA
TGTGCCAGCAGCTTAGGACTAGTCCCGAATGAGCAGTTCTTC | CASSLGLVPNEQFF | NA | TRBJ2-1 | TRBV7-2 | NA
TGTGCCAGCAGCCAAGATAGCGGGGTTCCCTCCTACGAGCAGTACTTC | CASSQDSGVPSYEQYF | NA | TRBJ2-7 | TRBV4-2 | TRBD2
TGTGCCAGCAGCCAAGATGGGACACGACGCTACGAGCAGTACTTC | CASSQDGTRRYEQYF | NA | TRBJ2-7 | TRBV14 | NA
TGTGCCAGCAGCCTCGGGACAGGGAGTAGCACTGAAGCTTTCTTT | CASSLGTGSSTEAFF | few | TRBJ1-1 | TRBV5-4 | TRBD1
TGTGCCAGCAGCTTCTACCTTGATGGGACAGGGGTCTCCTACGAGCAGTACTTC | CASSFYLDGTGVSYEQYF | NA | TRBJ2-7 | TRBV11-1 | TRBD1
TGCAGCGTTAAGATTTTAATGAACACTGAAGCTTTCTTT | CSVKILMNTEAFF | NA | TRBJ1-1 | TRBV29-1 | NA
TGCAGTGCTAGTGCCACAGGGGAAAAACTGTTTTTT | CSASATGEKLFF | NA | TRBJ1-4 | TRBV20-1 | NA
TGTGCCAGCAGTGACAGGGTTAGCAATCAGCCCCAGCATTTT | CASSDRVSNQPQHF | few | TRBJ1-5 | TRBV2 | NA
TGCGCCAGCAGCTTAGCTAGCGACTACAATGAGCAGTTCTTC | CASSLASDYNEQFF | once | TRBJ2-1 | TRBV5-1 | NA
TGCAGTGCTACCCCGGGACAGGGTTTTACTGAAGCTTTCTTT | CSATPGQGFTEAFF | few | TRBJ1-1 | TRBV20-1 | TRBD1
TGCAGTGCTGACGGGAGACTAGCGGGGGCGAATACGCAGTATTTT | CSADGRLAGANTQYF | many | TRBJ2-3 | TRBV20-1 | TRBD2
TGTGCCAGCTCACCATTTGAGGGCCAGGAGCCCCAGCATTTT | CASSPFEGQEPQHF | NA | TRBJ1-5 | TRBV18 | NA
TGCGCCAGGATGGACGGAGATCAGCCCCAGCATTTT | CARMDGDQPQHF | few | TRBJ1-5 | TRBV12-3/TRBV12-4 | NA
TGTGCCAGCTCCCTAAACGCGGTCACTGAAGCTTTCTTT | CASSLNAVTEAFF | NA | TRBJ1-1 | TRBV14 | NA
TGTGCCAGCAGTGAAGGGACAGGGAACAATGAGCAGTTCTTC | CASSEGTGNNEQFF | NA | TRBJ2-1 | TRBV2 | TRBD1
TGTGCCAGCAGCCAAGAACTAGCGGCCTCCTACGAGCAGTACTTC | CASSQELAASYEQYF | NA | TRBJ2-7 | TRBV14 | TRBD2
TGTGCCTGGACGCTCTTGAACACTGAAGCTTTCTTT | CAWTLLNTEAFF | NA | TRBJ1-1 | TRBV30 | NA
TGTGCCACCCGGGACACCTCCACCGGGGAGCTGTTTTTT | CATRDTSTGELFF | NA | TRBJ2-2 | TRBV6-2/TRBV6-3 | NA
TGTGCCAGCAGCGCCCTAGCGGGAATTACCTACGAGCAGTACTTC | CASSALAGITYEQYF | NA | TRBJ2-7 | TRBV7-2 | TRBD2
TGTGCCAGCAGCTTGGCTCGCACTGACAATGAGCAGTTCTTC | CASSLARTDNEQFF | few | TRBJ2-1 | TRBV5-8 | NA
TGTGCCAGCAGTTACTCGATGTGGGCTACTAATGAAAAACTGTTTTTT | CASSYSMWATNEKLFF | many | TRBJ1-4 | TRBV6-5 | NA
TGCAGTGCTAGAGATCTTCGCCACGATAGCAATCAGCCCCAGCATTTT | CSARDLRHDSNQPQHF | many | TRBJ1-5 | TRBV20-1 | NA
TGCGCCAGCAGCCAAGATTTAAGGCAGCCCCAGCATTTT | CASSQDLRQPQHF | few | TRBJ1-5 | TRBV4-1 | NA
TGTGCCAGCAGTGAATTGGTTCGGCCCCAAGACGAGGGAGATACGCAGTATTTT | CASSELVRPQDEGDTQYF | NA | TRBJ2-3 | TRBV2 | NA
TGTGCCAGCAGCTCCGGGGGACAGGGCAATGAGCAGTTCTTC | CASSSGGQGNEQFF | few | TRBJ2-1 | TRBV7-8 | TRBD1
TGCAGTGCTAGAGACGACAGTAGCGCCTCCTATGGCTACACCTTC | CSARDDSSASYGYTF | few | TRBJ1-2 | TRBV20-1 | NA
TGTGCCAGCAGTGTAGGGACAGATAATTCACCCCTCCACTTT | CASSVGTDNSPLHF | few | TRBJ1-6 | TRBV25-1 | TRBD1
TGTGCCAGCAGCCAAGCTTTAATAGAGACCCAGTACTTC | CASSQALIETQYF | NA | TRBJ2-5 | TRBV14 | NA
TGCGCCAGCAGCCAAGAGAGGGGGCGGTGGGGCACTGAAGCTTTCTTT | CASSQERGRWGTEAFF | NA | TRBJ1-1 | TRBV4-3 | TRBD1
TGTGCCAGCAGCCAGGCCCCTAGCATGGAGCGGGGGGGCCGAGATACGCAGTATTTT | CASSQAPSMERGGRDTQYF | NA | TRBJ2-3 | TRBV4-2 | TRBD2
TGCGCCAGCAGCCCCTCCCCCGGGACAGGCGGTAACTATGGCTACACCTTC | CASSPSPGTGGNYGYTF | NA | TRBJ1-2 | TRBV4-3 | TRBD1
TGTGCCAGCAGCTTGGGAGCGAGTACTAACTATGGCTACACCTTC | CASSLGASTNYGYTF | NA | TRBJ1-2 | TRBV5-4 | NA
TGTGCCAGCAGCTTGGAAGTCGCAGGGTATGGCTCTGGAAACACCATATATTTT | CASSLEVAGYGSGNTIYF | few | TRBJ1-3 | TRBV5-5 | NA
TGTGCCAGCAGTGCCAGGGGGCGCGGTACAGATACGCAGTATTTT | CASSARGRGTDTQYF | few | TRBJ2-3 | TRBV12-3/TRBV12-4 | TRBD1
TGTGCCAGCAACAACCGGCCAGGGGGCGCCGGGAACACCATATATTTT | CASNNRPGGAGNTIYF | NA | TRBJ1-3 | TRBV12-3/TRBV12-4 | TRBD1
TGTGCCAGCAGCCCCGGCAGCGGAGAGGGCTACACCTTC | CASSPGSGEGYTF | few | TRBJ1-2 | TRBV11-2 | NA
TGTGCCAGCAACGCCGGACAGGCCAATCAGCCCCAGCATTTT | CASNAGQANQPQHF | many | TRBJ1-5 | TRBV28 | TRBD1
TGTGCCAGCAGCTTAGTCACAGGGAATAGGGGCTACACCTTC | CASSLVTGNRGYTF | NA | TRBJ1-2 | TRBV7-2 | NA
TGTGCCAGCAGTTTCGCCAGGAGACCCCTCCACTTT | CASSFARRPLHF | NA | TRBJ1-6 | TRBV12-3/TRBV12-4 | NA
TGTGCCAGCAGCTTATTTCCCTCTAACTATGGCTACACCTTC | CASSLFPSNYGYTF | NA | TRBJ1-2 | TRBV7-2 | NA
TGTGCCAGCACCGTAGGGTACACCGGGGAGCTGTTTTTT | CASTVGYTGELFF | NA | TRBJ2-2 | TRBV12-3/TRBV12-4 | NA